The sample holds many counts of the clone carrying this TCR beta chain. The CDR3 extends over 14 amino acids. Germline V gene data show CDR1 as DFQATT and CDR2 as SNEGSKA (reference sequence). Germline trimming cut 0 bases from V and 12 bases from J; bases unmatched to any gene: 6. This specimen belongs to a study of patients and donors after allogeneic stem cell transplantation. TCRdb reprocessed the RT-PCR reads via MiXCR and lists one record per CDR3 protein. Of fewer than 25,000 distinct CDR3 sequences listed, around 4.5% were seen once; the top ten hold approximately 40%. Sequences were obtained from blood, either unsorted or a sorted T cell fraction (not recorded which). This chain links TRBV20-1 with TRBJ2-1, with 12 bases matching TRBD2. The source of this sequence is a human donor who was either an allogeneic HSCT recipient or a stem cell or donor lymphocyte infusion donor (not recorded which). It is not recorded whose cells these are; they may come from a transplant donor. This chain's CDR3 is CSARDPVLAGGQFF. DNA for the CDR3: TGCAGTGCTAGAGATCCCGTACTAGCGGGAGGGCAGTTCTTC.